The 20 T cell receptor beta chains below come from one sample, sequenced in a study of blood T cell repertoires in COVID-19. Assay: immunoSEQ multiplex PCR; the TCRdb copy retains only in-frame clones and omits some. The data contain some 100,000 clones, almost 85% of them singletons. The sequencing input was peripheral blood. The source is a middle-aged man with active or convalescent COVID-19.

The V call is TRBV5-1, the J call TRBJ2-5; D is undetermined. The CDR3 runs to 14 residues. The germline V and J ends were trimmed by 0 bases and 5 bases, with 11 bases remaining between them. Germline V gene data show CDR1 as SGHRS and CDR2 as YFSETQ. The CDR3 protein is CASSLGAYGETQYF. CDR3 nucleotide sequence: TGCGCCAGCAGCTTGGGGGCTTATGGGGAGACCCAGTACTTC.

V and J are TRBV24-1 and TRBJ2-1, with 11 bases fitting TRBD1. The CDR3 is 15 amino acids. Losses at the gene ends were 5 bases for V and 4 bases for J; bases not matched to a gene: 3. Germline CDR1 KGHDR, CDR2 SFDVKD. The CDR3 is CATSAGTGGYNEQFF. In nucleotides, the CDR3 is TGTGCCACCAGTGCAGGGACAGGGGGTTACAATGAGCAGTTCTTC.

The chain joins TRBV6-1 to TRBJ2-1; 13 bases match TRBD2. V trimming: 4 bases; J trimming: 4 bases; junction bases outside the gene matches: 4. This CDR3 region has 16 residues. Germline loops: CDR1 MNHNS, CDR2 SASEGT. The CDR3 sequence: CASSARTSGGYNEQFF. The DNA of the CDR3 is TGTGCCAGCAGTGCCCGGACTAGCGGGGGATACAATGAGCAGTTCTTC.

The CDR3 region is CASSLGDRENTEAFF. The CDR3 coding sequence is TGCGCCAGCAGCTTGGGAGACAGGGAGAACACTGAAGCTTTCTTT. The chain links TRBV5-1 to TRBJ1-1; TRBD1 matches at 7 bases. This CDR3 contains 15 residues. V trimming: 0 bases; J trimming: 1 base; junction bases outside the gene matches: 3. CDR1 SGHRS and CDR2 YFSETQ come from the germline V gene. The full variable domain, completed using reference TRBV5-1 and TRBJ1-1, is KAGVTQTPRYLIKTRGQQVTLSCSPISGHRSVSWYQQTPGQGLQFLFEYFSETQRNKGNFPGRFSGRQFSNSRSEMNVSTLELGDSALYLCASSLGDRENTEAFFGQGTRLTVV.

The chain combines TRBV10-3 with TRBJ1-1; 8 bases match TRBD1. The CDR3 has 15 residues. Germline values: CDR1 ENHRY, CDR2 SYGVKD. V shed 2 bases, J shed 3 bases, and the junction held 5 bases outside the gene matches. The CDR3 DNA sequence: TGTGCCATCAGTGAGGCTACAGGGGGGTACACTGAAGCTTTCTTT. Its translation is CAISEATGGYTEAFF.

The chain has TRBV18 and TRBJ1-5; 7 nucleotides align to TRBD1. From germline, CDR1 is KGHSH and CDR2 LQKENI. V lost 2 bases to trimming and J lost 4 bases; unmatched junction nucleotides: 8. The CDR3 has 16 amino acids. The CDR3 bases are TGTGCCAGCTCACCAGTGGCAGGGGGTGAGAATCAGCCCCAGCATTTT. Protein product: CASSPVAGGENQPQHF.

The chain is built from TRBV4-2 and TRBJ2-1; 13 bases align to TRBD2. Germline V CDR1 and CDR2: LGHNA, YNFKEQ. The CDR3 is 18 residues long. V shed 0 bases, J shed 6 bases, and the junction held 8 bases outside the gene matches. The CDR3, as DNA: TGTGCCAGCAGCCAAGACCTCGCCCGGACTAGCGGGGGCAATGAGCAGTTCTTC. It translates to CASSQDLARTSGGNEQFF.

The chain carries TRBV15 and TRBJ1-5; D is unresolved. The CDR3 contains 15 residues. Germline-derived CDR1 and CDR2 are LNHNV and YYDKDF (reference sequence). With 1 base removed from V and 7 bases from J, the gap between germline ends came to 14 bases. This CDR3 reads CATSRGSREAQPQHF. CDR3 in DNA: TGTGCCACCAGCAGAGGAAGTCGCGAGGCCCAGCCCCAGCATTTT.

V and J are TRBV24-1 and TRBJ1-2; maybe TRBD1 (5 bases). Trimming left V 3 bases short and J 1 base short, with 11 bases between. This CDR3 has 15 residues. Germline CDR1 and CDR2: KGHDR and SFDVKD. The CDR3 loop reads CATSDPNRSNYGYTF. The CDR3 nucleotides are TGTGCCACCAGTGATCCCAACAGGAGTAACTATGGCTACACCTTC.

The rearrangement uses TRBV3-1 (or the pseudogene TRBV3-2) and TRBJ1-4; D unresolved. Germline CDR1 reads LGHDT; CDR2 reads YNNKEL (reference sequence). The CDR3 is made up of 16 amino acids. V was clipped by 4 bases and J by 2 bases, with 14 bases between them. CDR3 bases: TGTGCCAGCAGCCCACAAGTTTCACAGACTAATGAAAAACTGTTTTTT. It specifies CASSPQVSQTNEKLFF.

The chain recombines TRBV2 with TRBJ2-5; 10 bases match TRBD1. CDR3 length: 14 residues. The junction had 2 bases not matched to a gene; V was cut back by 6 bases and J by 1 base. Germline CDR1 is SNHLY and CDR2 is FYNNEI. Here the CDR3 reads CASSRDRGQETQYF. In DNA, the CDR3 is TGTGCCAGCAGCCGGGACAGGGGCCAAGAGACCCAGTACTTC.

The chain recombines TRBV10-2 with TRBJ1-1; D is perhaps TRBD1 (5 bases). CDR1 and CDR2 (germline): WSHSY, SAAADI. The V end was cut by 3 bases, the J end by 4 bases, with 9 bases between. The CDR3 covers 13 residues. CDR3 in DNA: TGCGCCAGCAGTGAAGGGGCAGGCACTGAAGCTTTCTTT. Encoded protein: CASSEGAGTEAFF.

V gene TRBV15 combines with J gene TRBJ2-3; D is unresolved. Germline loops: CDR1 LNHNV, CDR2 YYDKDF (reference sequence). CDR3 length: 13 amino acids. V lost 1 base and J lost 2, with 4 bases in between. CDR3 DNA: TGTGCCACCAGCAGAGTATACACAGATACGCAGTATTTT. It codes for CATSRVYTDTQYF.

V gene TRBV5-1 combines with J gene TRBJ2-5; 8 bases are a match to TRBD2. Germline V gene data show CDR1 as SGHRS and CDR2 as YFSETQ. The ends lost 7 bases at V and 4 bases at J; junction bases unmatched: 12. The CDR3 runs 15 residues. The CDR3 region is CASASLTGGRETQYF. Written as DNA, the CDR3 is TGCGCCAGCGCTTCCCTCACGGGGGGGCGAGAGACCCAGTACTTC.

The CDR3 nucleotides read TGTGCCACCAGTGATTTGCAGACAGGGGTTGGCTACACCTTC. Its translation: CATSDLQTGVGYTF. The chain couples TRBV24-1 to TRBJ1-2, with TRBD1 matching over 8 bases. The CDR3 is 14 residues long. Trimming took 0 bases from V and 7 from J; bases not matched to a gene: 3. Germline V gene lookup returns CDR1 KGHDR and CDR2 SFDVKD.

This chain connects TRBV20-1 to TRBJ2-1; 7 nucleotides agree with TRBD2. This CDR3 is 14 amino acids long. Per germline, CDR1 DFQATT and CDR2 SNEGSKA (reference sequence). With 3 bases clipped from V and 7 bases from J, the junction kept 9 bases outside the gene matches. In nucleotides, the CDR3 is TGCAGTGCTAGTGCCCAGCGGGGAGGGAATGAGCAGTTCTTC. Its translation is CSASAQRGGNEQFF.

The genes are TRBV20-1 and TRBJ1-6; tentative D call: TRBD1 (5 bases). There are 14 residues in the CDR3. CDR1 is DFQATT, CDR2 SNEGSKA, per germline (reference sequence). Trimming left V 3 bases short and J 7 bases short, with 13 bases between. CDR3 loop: CSASLGGRNSPLHF. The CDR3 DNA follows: TGCAGTGCTAGTCTGGGGGGTAGGAATTCACCCCTCCACTTT.

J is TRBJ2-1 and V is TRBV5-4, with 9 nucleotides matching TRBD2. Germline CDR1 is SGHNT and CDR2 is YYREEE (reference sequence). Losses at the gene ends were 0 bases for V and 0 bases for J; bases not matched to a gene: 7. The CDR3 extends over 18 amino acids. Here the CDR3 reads CASSLGLAEKSSYNEQFF. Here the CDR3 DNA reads TGTGCCAGCAGCTTGGGACTAGCGGAGAAGAGCTCCTACAATGAGCAGTTCTTC. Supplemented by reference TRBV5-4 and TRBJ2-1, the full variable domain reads ETGVTQSPTHLIKTRGQQVTLRCSSQSGHNTVSWYQQALGQGPQFIFQYYREEENGRGNFPPRFSGLQFPNYSSELNVNALELDDSALYLCASSLGLAEKSSYNEQFFGPGTRLTVL.

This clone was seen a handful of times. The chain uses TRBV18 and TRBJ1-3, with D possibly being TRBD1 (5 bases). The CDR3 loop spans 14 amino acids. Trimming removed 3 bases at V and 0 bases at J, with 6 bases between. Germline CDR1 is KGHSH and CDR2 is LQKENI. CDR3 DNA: TGTGCCAGCTCACCGGGGGGCTCTGGAAACACCATATATTTT. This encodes CASSPGGSGNTIYF.

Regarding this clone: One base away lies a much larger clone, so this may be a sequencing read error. The CDR3 DNA is TGCAGCGTCGGAAATCCGGGACTAGCGGGGGGGCCGAGCACCGGGGAGCTGTTTTTT. Translation: CSVGNPGLAGGPSTGELFF. This chain uses TRBV29-1 with TRBJ2-2; 16 bases align to TRBD2. The ends lost 6 bases at V and 4 bases at J; junction bases unmatched: 14. Germline V gene sequence: CDR1 SQVTM, CDR2 ANQGSEA. This CDR3 is 19 amino acids long.